Given below is one T cell receptor beta chain in context. What it binds is unknown. These data come from a study of shared clonotypes between healthy human individuals. V gave up 0 bases and J gave up 7 bases, with 10 bases separating them. Germline-derived CDR1 and CDR2 are ENHRY and SYGVKD. The length of the CDR3 is 14 residues. Every contributor of samples was a Caucasian grown-up residing in Nashville, Tennessee. Negatively enriched CD4+ T cells were divided by CD45RA into naive and memory. Findings and caveats of the study: Non-shared clonotypes were found to have lower generation probabilities than the clonotypes that were shared by all four of the sorted-subset donors.

It was across several immunoSEQ plates that each subset's genomic DNA was evenly split. Profiling relied on immunoSEQ multiplex PCR, and the TCRdb table lists in-frame clones only, not all of them. The data hold more than 150,000 clones, with approximately 62% observed a single time. The sequencing input was memory CD4+ T cells sorted from blood. The sample's subset: CD45RA-negative fraction. This clonotype was obtained from a man aged 30 to 45 in good health. The genes are TRBV10-3 and TRBJ1-5; D remains unclear. The CDR3 is CAISESPDRQPQHF. The CDR3 DNA follows: TGTGCCATCAGTGAGTCCCCGGATAGGCAGCCCCAGCATTTT.